This T cell receptor (beta chain) was documented in a study of cytomegalovirus exposure and HLA in healthy donors. Study-level information: Around 81% of approximately 400 genotyped donors fell in the Caucasian-associated ancestry cluster. Findings and limits, study-wide: Highest at DRB1 and lowest at HLA-C, TCR association rates differed among HLA loci in a later analysis. Reports described diagnosis of cytomegalovirus status by the classifier as highly specific and sensitive.

The PCR made use of 60 Vbeta and 13 Jbeta primers. In the original processing: In a later analysis, some 80 million unique TCR beta chains included roughly 11 million shared by two or more donors. Sequencing used immunoSEQ multiplex PCR; TCRdb keeps in-frame clones, though not all of them. D and trimming come from the DNA, and the V and J calls and clone size come from that table. Among 200,000 or so clones, 80% to 90% were seen once, and the ten largest hold around 2.8%. About this clone itself: The antigen remains undetermined.

Looked up from germline, CDR1 is SGHNT and CDR2 is YYREEE (reference sequence). The CDR3 runs to 17 residues. V was clipped by 0 bases and J by 10 bases; unmatched bases: 14. The clonotype was recovered from a man younger than 40 in good health and CMV-seronegative. The V and J genes are TRBV5-4 and TRBJ2-7; 12 nucleotides align to TRBD1. Sequencing used PBMCs. The CDR3 sequence: CASSLDKGTGGVINQYF. DNA for the CDR3: TGTGCCAGCAGCTTGGATAAAGGGACAGGGGGCGTGATAAATCAGTACTTC.